The clone carrying this TCR beta chain was seen repeatedly, ten times or more. iRepertoire HTBI primers and Arm-PCR of CDR3 regions built TCR beta libraries. TCRdb processed the multiplex PCR reads anew with MiXCR; each CDR3 protein has one entry. Of 350,000 to 550,000 distinct CDR3 sequences in the sample, 14% to 15% were seen once. Germline loops: CDR1 DFQATT, CDR2 SNEGSKA (reference sequence). V gave up 6 bases and J gave up 1 base, with 22 bases separating them. The CDR3 runs to 17 residues. Time point given: newly diagnosed GD, antithyroid drugs for less than 3 months. PBMC-derived RNA was used for the TCR library. These data come from a study of regulatory T cells in long-lasting Graves disease. The sample also formed part of further work on T cells in Graves' hyperthyroidism and ophthalmopathy. That paper notes: Diagnostic assessment was based on clinical symptoms, serum thyroxine and TRAb, thyroid ultrasound and orbital computed tomography. Among thyroid clonotypes expanded above 0.001, most also appeared in blood.

The clonotype originates from a woman aged 25-40 years with Graves disease. The sample here was peripheral blood mononuclear cells (PBMCs), taken at new diagnosis, from a patient treated with antithyroid drugs. V and J are TRBV20-1 and TRBJ2-1; possible D gene TRBD2, 6 bases. Here the CDR3 DNA reads TGCAGTGCCCAGGTATTAGCGGAGTCAAGGTCCTACAATGAGCAGTTCTTC. Its protein product is CSAQVLAESRSYNEQFF.